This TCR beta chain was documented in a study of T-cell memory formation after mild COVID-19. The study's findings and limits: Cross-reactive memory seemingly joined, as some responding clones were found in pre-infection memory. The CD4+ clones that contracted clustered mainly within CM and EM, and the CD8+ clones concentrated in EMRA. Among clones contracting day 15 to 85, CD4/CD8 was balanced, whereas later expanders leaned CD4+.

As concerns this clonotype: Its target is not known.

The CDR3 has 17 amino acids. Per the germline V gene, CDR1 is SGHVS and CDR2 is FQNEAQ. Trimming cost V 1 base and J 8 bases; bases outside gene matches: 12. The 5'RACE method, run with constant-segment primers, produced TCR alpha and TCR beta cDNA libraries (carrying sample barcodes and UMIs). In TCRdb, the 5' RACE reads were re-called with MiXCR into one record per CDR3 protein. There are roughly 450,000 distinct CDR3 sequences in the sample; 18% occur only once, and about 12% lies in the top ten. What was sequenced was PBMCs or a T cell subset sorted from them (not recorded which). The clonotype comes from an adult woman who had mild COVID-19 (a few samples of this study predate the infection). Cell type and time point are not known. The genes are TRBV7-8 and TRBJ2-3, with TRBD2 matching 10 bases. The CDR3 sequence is CASSLEESGGAGGTQYF. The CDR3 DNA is TGTGCCAGCAGCTTAGAGGAAAGCGGGGGGGCCGGAGGTACGCAGTATTTT.